This record concerns one T cell receptor beta chain sequence. The germline V gene has CDR1 SGHVS and CDR2 FNYEAQ. The CDR3 sequence is 16 residues long. V shed 5 bases and J shed 0 bases, with 14 bases lying between them. The data stem from a study of blood T cell repertoires in COVID-19. Study as a whole: The cDNA or gDNA used as material had been derived from T cells, B-cell-depleted T cells, or PBMCs.

TCRdb keeps only in-frame clones here, not all; method: immunoSEQ multiplex PCR. The profile covers roughly 190,000 clones, with roughly 84% appearing a single time and about 3.3% taken by the ten largest. Participant age was about 18 to 100 years, and participants resided in approximately 25 US areas. Clinical history as reported by participants underpinned cohort assignment. Exposed enrollees encountered a COVID-19 case at some point within 2 weeks before study entry. Sequences were obtained from PBMCs or T cells enriched from blood (not recorded which). The rearrangement links TRBV7-6 to TRBJ2-1; TRBD2 is a possible D gene (6 bases). The clonotype originates from a woman under 40 who had been exposed to COVID-19. CDR3 amino acids: CASSRLGRSSYNEQFF. CDR3 in DNA: TGTGCCAGCAGCAGACTAGGACGTAGCTCCTACAATGAGCAGTTCTTC.